Included here is one T cell receptor (beta chain) sequence, with context. Its specificity is not known. Deletions cut 3 bases from V and 8 bases from J, with 11 bases between. CDR1 and CDR2 (germline): SGDLS, YYNGEE. The CDR3 has 12 residues. The data stem from a study of T cell responses to AZD1222 COVID-19 vaccine. Sequencing used immunoSEQ multiplex PCR; TCRdb keeps in-frame clones, though not all of them. The table shows 100,000 to 110,000 clones, with around 87% occurring only once. Study outcomes and limitations: Vaccine-associated CD4 TCRs ranged over spike, dominating at 160-218 and 743-854. Of the AZD1222 recipients, only six were seropositive at baseline. A mostly white British donor set with more females was recruited, and clonal diversity was possibly underestimated. A reported finding is that nearly half of spike-specific TCRs target unmutated variant regions.

The clonotype originates from an adult in good health. The chain recombines TRBV9 with TRBJ1-2; unclear D gene. The input for sequencing was peripheral blood, taken on day 0 of MenACWY control vaccination. The CDR3 region has the DNA TGTGCCAGCAGCGGTCAGAACTTCGGCTACACCTTC. Its translation is CASSGQNFGYTF.